This T cell receptor (beta chain) was documented in a study of T cell clones after liver transplantation. At the level of the study: In this trial, immunosuppression withdrawal was attempted within 2 years of liver transplant.

CDR1 is MDHEN and CDR2 is SYDVKM in the germline V gene. The CDR3 has 14 amino acids. With V trimmed by 6 bases and J by 3 bases, 6 bases remained unmatched. Generated by immunoSEQ multiplex PCR, the TCRdb table keeps only in-frame clones and is missing some. The top ten hold approximately 0.96% of the sample, which has 55,000 to 75,000 clones, 80% to 95% seen once. The chain has TRBV28 and TRBJ1-1, with 8 bases aligning to TRBD1. The source is a human patient who received a liver transplant. Some T cells may originate from the graft donor. The sequencing here drew on CD4+ T cells from blood, taken nearly 26 months after liver transplant. The CDR3 DNA reads TGTGCCAGCAGCCGGACAGGGAGGGACACTGAAGCTTTCTTT. It codes for CASSRTGRDTEAFF.